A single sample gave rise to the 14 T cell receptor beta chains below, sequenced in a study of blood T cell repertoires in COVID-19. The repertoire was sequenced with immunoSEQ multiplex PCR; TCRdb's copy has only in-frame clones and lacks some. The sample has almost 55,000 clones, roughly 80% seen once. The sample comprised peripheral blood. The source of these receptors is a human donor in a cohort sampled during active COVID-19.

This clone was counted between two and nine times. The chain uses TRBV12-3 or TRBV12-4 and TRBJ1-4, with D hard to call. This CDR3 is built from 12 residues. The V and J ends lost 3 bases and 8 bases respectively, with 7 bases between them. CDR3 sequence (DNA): TGTGCCAGCAGTTTTCCGAGGGAAAAACTGTTTTTT. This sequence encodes CASSFPREKLFF.

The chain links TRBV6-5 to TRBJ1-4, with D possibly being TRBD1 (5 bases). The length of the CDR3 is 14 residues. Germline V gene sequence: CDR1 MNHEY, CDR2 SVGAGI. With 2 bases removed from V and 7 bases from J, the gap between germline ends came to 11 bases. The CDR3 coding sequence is TGTGCCAGCAGTTACGGCAGGGTTGGTGAAAAACTGTTTTTT. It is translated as CASSYGRVGEKLFF.

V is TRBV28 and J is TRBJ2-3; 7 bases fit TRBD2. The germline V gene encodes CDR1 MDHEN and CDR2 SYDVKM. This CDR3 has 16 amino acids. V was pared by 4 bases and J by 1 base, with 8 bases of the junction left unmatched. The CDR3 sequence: CASSSHLRGGTDTQYF. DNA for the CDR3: TGTGCCAGCAGTTCCCACCTCCGGGGGGGCACAGATACGCAGTATTTT.

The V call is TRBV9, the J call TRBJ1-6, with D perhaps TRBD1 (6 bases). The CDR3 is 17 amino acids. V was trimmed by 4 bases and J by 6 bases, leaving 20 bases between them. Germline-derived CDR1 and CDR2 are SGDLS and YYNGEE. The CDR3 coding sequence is TGTGCCAGCAGCCCACAGCAGGCCCCGGACAGTAATTCACCCCTCCACTTT. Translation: CASSPQQAPDSNSPLHF.

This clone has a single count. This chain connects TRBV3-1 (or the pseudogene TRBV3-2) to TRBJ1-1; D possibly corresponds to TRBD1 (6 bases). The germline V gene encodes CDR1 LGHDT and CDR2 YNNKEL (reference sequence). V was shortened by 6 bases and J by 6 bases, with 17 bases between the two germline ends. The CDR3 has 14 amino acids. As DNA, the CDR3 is TGTGCCAGCAGTCTAATACAGGGTAAGGCTGAAGCTTTCTTT. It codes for CASSLIQGKAEAFF.

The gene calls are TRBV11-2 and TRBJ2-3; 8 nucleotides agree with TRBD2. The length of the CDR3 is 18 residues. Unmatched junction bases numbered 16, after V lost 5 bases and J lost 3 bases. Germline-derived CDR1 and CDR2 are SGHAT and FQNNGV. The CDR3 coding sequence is TGTGCCAGCAGCAAACGGGTACTAGCGGACCCAGTTACAGATACGCAGTATTTT. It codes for CASSKRVLADPVTDTQYF.

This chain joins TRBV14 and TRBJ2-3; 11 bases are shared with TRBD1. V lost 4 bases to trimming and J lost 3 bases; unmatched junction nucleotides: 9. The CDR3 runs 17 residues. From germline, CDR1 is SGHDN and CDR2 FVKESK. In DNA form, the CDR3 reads TGTGCCAGCAGCCCACCCCGCTGGGACAGGGGGACAGATACGCAGTATTTT. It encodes CASSPPRWDRGTDTQYF.

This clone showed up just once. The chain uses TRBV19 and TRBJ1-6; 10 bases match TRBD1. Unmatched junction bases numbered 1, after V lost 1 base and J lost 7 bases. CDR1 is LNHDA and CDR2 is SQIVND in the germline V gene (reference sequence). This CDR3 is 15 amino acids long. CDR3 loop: CASSIGGQGNSPLHF. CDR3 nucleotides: TGTGCCAGTAGTATAGGGGGACAGGGGAATTCACCCCTCCACTTT.

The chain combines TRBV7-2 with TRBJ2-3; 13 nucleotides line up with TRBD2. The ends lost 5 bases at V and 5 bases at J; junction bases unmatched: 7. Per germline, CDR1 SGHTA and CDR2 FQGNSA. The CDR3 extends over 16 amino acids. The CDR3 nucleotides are TGTGCCAGCAGCCTGGGACTAGCGGGGTCGGGAGATACGCAGTATTTT. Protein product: CASSLGLAGSGDTQYF.

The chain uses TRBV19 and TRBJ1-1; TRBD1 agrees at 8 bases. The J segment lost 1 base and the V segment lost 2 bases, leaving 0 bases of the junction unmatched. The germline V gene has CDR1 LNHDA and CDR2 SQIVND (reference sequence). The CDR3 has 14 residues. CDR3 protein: CASSITGGNTEAFF. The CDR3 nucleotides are TGTGCCAGTAGTATAACAGGGGGGAACACTGAAGCTTTCTTT.

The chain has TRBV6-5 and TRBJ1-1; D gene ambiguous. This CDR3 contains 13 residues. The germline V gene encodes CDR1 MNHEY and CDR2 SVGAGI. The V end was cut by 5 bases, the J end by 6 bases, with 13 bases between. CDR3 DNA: TGTGCCAGCAGTCCCTTACGTCGGTCTGAAGCTTTCTTT. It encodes CASSPLRRSEAFF.

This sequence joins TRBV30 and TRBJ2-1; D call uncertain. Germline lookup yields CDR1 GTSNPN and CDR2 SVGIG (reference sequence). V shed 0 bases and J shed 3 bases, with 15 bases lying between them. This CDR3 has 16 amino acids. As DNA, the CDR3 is TGTGCCTGGAGTGTACGCGGCGTGATTTTCTACAATGAGCAGTTCTTC. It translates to CAWSVRGVIFYNEQFF.

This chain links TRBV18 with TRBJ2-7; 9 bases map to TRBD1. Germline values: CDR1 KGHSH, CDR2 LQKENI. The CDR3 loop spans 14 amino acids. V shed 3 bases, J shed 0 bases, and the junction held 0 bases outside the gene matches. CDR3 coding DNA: TGTGCCAGCTCACCGACAGGGGGCTCCTACGAGCAGTACTTC. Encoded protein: CASSPTGGSYEQYF.

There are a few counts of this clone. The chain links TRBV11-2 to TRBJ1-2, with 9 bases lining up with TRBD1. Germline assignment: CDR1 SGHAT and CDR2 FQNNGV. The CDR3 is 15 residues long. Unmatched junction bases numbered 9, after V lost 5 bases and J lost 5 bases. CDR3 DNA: TGTGCCAGCAGCCCAACCGGGACAGGGACATATGGCTACACCTTC. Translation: CASSPTGTGTYGYTF.